This T cell receptor beta chain was sequenced for a study of blood T cell repertoires in COVID-19. Study-wide background: The United States, Italy and Spain provided the acute and convalescent COVID-19 samples. PBMCs, B-cell-depleted T cells, or T cells provided the cDNA or gDNA that made up the material.

The germline CDR1 and CDR2 sequences are SGHDT and YYEEEE. The V segment lost 2 bases and the J segment 6 bases; nucleotides outside the gene matches: 6. This CDR3 is 15 amino acids long. Under the authors' procedure: For nucleated cells, counts were estimated from reference gene primer amplification. Sequencing was performed with immunoSEQ multiplex PCR; in TCRdb, only in-frame clones are kept and a portion is missing. The D gene and trimming were derived from the DNA, and the V and J assignments and clone size from that table. Of tens of thousands of clones listed, less than 90% are singletons. The sequenced sample was peripheral blood. The rearrangement uses TRBV5-6 and TRBJ1-4; TRBD1 matches at 8 bases. The sequence came from a woman between 55 and 75 years old with acute or convalescent COVID-19. The CDR3 nucleotides read TGTGCCAGCAGCTTCCCAGGGGGCGAAGATGAAAAACTGTTTTTT. The encoded protein is CASSFPGGEDEKLFF.